The sequence of this T cell receptor beta chain was determined in a study of CD8+ T cells in alopecia areata. On the study more broadly: Treated patients swallowed 5 to 10 mg of oral tofacitinib twice daily.

Treatment of the sample: oral pan-JAK inhibitor, 5-10 mg twice daily. Cell sorting was applied to PBMCs, and CD4+ and CD8+ T cells were collected. This CDR3 is built from 13 residues. The V gene lost 6 bases and the J gene lost 2 bases, with 11 bases spanning the gap. Germline CDR1 is SNHLY and CDR2 is FYNNEI. RNA was isolated and reverse transcribed to cDNA, the sequencing template. Here immunoSEQ multiplex PCR was the method, and the copy in TCRdb shows in-frame clones only, minus some. The sample consists of about 190,000 clones, approximately 61% of them appearing once. Details on this clone: Its antigen remains unidentified.

Study-wide results and limits: Tofacitinib significantly decreased scalp clonality and expanded CD8+ clones among top 100. Affected scalp, especially in alopecia totalis/universalis, had a higher clonality than normal scalp did.

This clonotype originated in a human donor with alopecia areata. This specimen consisted of CD4+ T cells sorted from blood, obtained at week 24, from a patient treated with tofacitinib. The chain links TRBV2 to TRBJ2-7; tentatively, D is TRBD1 (5 bases). The CDR3 bases are TGTGCCAGCAGAGCGACAGATACCTACGAGCAGTACTTC. This encodes CASRATDTYEQYF.